The rows below give T cell receptor beta chains drawn from one sample of a study of blood T cell repertoires in COVID-19. TCRdb keeps only in-frame clones here, not all; method: immunoSEQ multiplex PCR. The table has over 250,000 clones, approximately 83% seen once. Sequencing was performed on peripheral blood. These receptors all come from a woman in her 70s with acute or convalescent COVID-19. Each CDR3 is given with its conserved first and last residue. The D gene is left open where the match is weak. The listing skips clone size in some rows; elsewhere it reads once, few, many or a size class.

CDR3	DNA	size	D	V	J
CASSPYREMIYGYTF	TGTGCCAGCTCACCTTACCGGGAGATGATCTATGGCTACACCTTC	-	-	TRBV18	TRBJ1-2
CASDASGEKNQPQHF	TGTGCCAGCGATGCTTCAGGGGAAAAGAATCAGCCCCAGCATTTT	-	-	TRBV6-5	TRBJ1-5
CASSLSGGKETQYF	TGTGCCAGCAGCTTAAGTGGGGGCAAAGAGACCCAGTACTTC	-	-	TRBV7-9	TRBJ2-5
CAISPRGGNYGYTF	TGTGCCATCAGTCCTAGAGGGGGTAACTATGGCTACACCTTC	-	-	TRBV10-3	TRBJ1-2
CATSDPGTGSPQHF	TGTGCCACCAGTGACCCAGGGACAGGGAGCCCCCAGCATTTT	-	TRBD1	TRBV24-1	TRBJ1-5
CATSRYGRGKETQYF	TGTGCCACCAGCAGGTACGGGCGGGGGAAGGAGACCCAGTACTTC	-	TRBD2	TRBV15	TRBJ2-5
CASSLSGTSGVYEQFF	TGTGCCAGCAGCCTTTCCGGGACTAGCGGGGTATATGAGCAGTTCTTC	-	TRBD2	TRBV7-3	TRBJ2-1
CASSYGAGGPIDTQYF	TGTGCCAGCAGTTACGGGGCGGGGGGGCCGATAGATACGCAGTATTTT	-	TRBD2	TRBV6-5	TRBJ2-3
CAIMKEGAVGGYTF	TGTGCCATCATGAAAGAGGGCGCCGTCGGCGGCTACACCTTC	-	-	TRBV10-3	TRBJ1-2
CSASGGSLGAFF	TGCAGTGCTAGTGGAGGGTCCCTGGGAGCTTTCTTT	-	-	TRBV20-1	TRBJ1-1
CASGFRGLAGSETQYF	TGTGCTAGTGGTTTCAGGGGACTAGCGGGTAGCGAGACCCAGTACTTC	-	TRBD2	TRBV12-5	TRBJ2-5
CASSYSRRMNTEAFF	TGTGCCAGCAGTTACTCGAGAAGAATGAACACTGAAGCTTTCTTT	-	-	TRBV6-5	TRBJ1-1
CASSLDYSFSYEQYF	TGTGCCAGCAGCTTGGACTATTCTTTCTCCTACGAGCAGTACTTC	-	-	TRBV11-2	TRBJ2-7
CASSPGQGQSPLHF	TGTGCCAGCTCACCAGGGCAGGGGCAATCACCCCTCCACTTT	-	-	TRBV18	TRBJ1-6
CASRDAIAKNIQYF	TGTGCCAGCAGAGATGCGATAGCCAAAAACATTCAGTACTTC	-	-	TRBV2	TRBJ2-4
CASMVGQGYNEQFF	TGCGCCAGCATGGTCGGACAGGGCTACAATGAGCAGTTCTTC	once	TRBD1	TRBV5-1	TRBJ2-1
CASSLDTVTNTEAFF	TGTGCCAGCAGCTTAGATACGGTCACGAACACTGAAGCTTTCTTT	-	-	TRBV7-9	TRBJ1-1
CASSPGQGGYTF	TGTGCCAGCTCACCGGGACAGGGAGGCTACACCTTC	-	TRBD1	TRBV18	TRBJ1-2
CATSRGAGRAYEQYF	TGTGCCACCAGCAGAGGGGCGGGCCGAGCCTACGAGCAGTACTTC	-	-	TRBV15	TRBJ2-7
CASSASALNTEAFF	TGTGCCAGCAGCGCCAGTGCCCTGAACACTGAAGCTTTCTTT	-	-	TRBV9	TRBJ1-1
CAITPGQGLNSPLHF	TGTGCCATCACCCCAGGACAGGGGTTGAATTCACCCCTCCACTTT	once	TRBD1	TRBV10-3	TRBJ1-6
CASKRDGKGGYTF	TGTGCCAGTAAGAGGGATGGCAAGGGTGGCTACACCTTC	once	-	TRBV19	TRBJ1-2
CASSLKGRGSGYTF	TGTGCCAGCAGTTTAAAAGGGAGGGGAAGCGGCTACACCTTC	-	-	TRBV27	TRBJ1-2
CASSPAGGKLNTEAFF	TGTGCCAGCTCCCCGGCCGGGGGAAAATTGAACACTGAAGCTTTCTTT	-	-	TRBV18	TRBJ1-1
CASSSNPTASNEKLFF	TGTGCCAGCAGCTCCAACCCGACAGCCTCTAATGAAAAACTGTTTTTT	-	-	TRBV7-9	TRBJ1-4
CASSLIEQVPTF	TGTGCCAGCAGCCTTATTGAACAGGTCCCAACTTTC	-	-	TRBV11-2	TRBJ2-6
CASSYSRRGTEAFF	TGTGCCAGCAGTTACTCGAGGAGAGGCACTGAAGCTTTCTTT	-	-	TRBV6-5	TRBJ1-1
CASRGSSGATNTGELFF	TGCGCCAGCAGGGGGTCCAGCGGGGCTACGAACACCGGGGAGCTGTTTTTT	-	TRBD2	TRBV5-1	TRBJ2-2
CASSSGQNTEAFF	TGCGCCAGCAGCTCTGGACAGAACACTGAAGCTTTCTTT	-	-	TRBV5-1	TRBJ1-1
CASSRQGIRANEKLFF	TGTGCCAGTAGTAGACAGGGTATCCGAGCTAATGAAAAACTGTTTTTT	-	TRBD1	TRBV19	TRBJ1-4
CASSRGGWTQYF	TGTGCCAGCAGCCGGGGGGGGTGGACCCAGTACTTC	once	TRBD2	TRBV3-1/TRBV3-2	TRBJ2-5
CATSGFAGGDTQYF	TGTGCCACCAGCGGCTTCGCGGGGGGAGATACGCAGTATTTT	-	TRBD2	TRBV15	TRBJ2-3
CASTRGNQPQHF	TGTGCCAGTACGCGCGGCAATCAGCCCCAGCATTTT	-	-	TRBV19	TRBJ1-5
CASSYPGQGYSPLHF	TGCGCCAGCAGCTACCCGGGACAGGGGTATTCACCCCTCCACTTT	-	TRBD1	TRBV5-1	TRBJ1-6
CASSFAGTPYYNEQFF	TGTGCCAGTAGTTTCGCCGGGACTCCCTATTACAATGAGCAGTTCTTC	-	-	TRBV19	TRBJ2-1
CASSNAGTVNSVYTF	TGTGCCAGCAGCAATGCCGGGACAGTAAACTCTGTGTACACCTTC	few	TRBD1	TRBV13	TRBJ1-2
CASRGTSGGALSNEQFF	TGTGCCAGCAGGGGTACTAGCGGGGGGGCCCTCTCCAATGAGCAGTTCTTC	-	TRBD2	TRBV2	TRBJ2-1
CASSPLAGELFF	TGTGCCAGCTCCCCTCTAGCCGGGGAGCTGTTTTTT	-	-	TRBV18	TRBJ2-2
CASSRQFYNEQFF	TGTGCCAGCAGTCGACAGTTCTACAATGAGCAGTTCTTC	-	-	TRBV6-5	TRBJ2-1
CASSPQANYGYTF	TGTGCCAGCTCACCACAAGCGAACTATGGCTACACCTTC	-	-	TRBV18	TRBJ1-2
CASSQGPARAVRGNTQYF	TGCGCCAGCAGCCAAGGGCCTGCGAGGGCAGTACGGGGAAATACGCAGTATTTT	few	-	TRBV4-1	TRBJ2-3
CASSLGVGGYNTEAFF	TGTGCCAGCAGCTTGGGGGTTGGGGGCTACAACACTGAAGCTTTCTTT	-	-	TRBV5-6	TRBJ1-1
CASSRGTVISPLHF	TGCGCCAGCAGCCGTGGGACAGTGATTTCACCCCTCCACTTT	-	TRBD1	TRBV5-1	TRBJ1-6